This T cell receptor beta chain appears in the sequencing data of a study of low-dose radiotherapy and immunotherapy resistance in tumors. The overall study: Cohort 1 was given 0.5 Gy per fraction every 2 weeks, for 6.5 Gy total. One day prior to radiation and immunotherapy, intravenous cyclophosphamide at 200 mg/m2 was given, repeated every two weeks. Intravenous ipilimumab 1 mg/kg every six weeks was given with nivolumab 240 mg every two weeks.

Described time point: before trial treatment. Primers used for first-strand cDNA, a TRAV- and TRBV-specific set, covered both alpha and beta chains. TCRs underwent 20 PCR cycles of amplification with a constant-region primer and V-primer adapter. mRNA, once isolated, was amplified by in vitro transcription. TCRdb re-called the reads through MiXCR, storing one row per CDR3 protein. The sample carries 57,000 or so distinct CDR3 sequences, approximately 26% recorded once. This clonotype is a singleton in its sample. V was clipped by 5 bases and J by 3 bases, with 14 bases between them. CDR3 size: 14 residues.

The J gene is TRBJ2-7, the V gene TRBV12-3 or TRBV12-4; TRBD1 is a possible D gene (6 bases). Sequences were derived from PBMCs, sampled before treatment. The receptor was derived from a male donor with prostate cancer. The CDR3 loop reads CASSPQGSLYEQYF. CDR3 sequence (DNA): TGTGCCAGCAGTCCACAGGGTAGTCTCTACGAGCAGTACTTC.